Detailed here is one TCR beta chain. V shed 2 bases and J 5 bases; nucleotides not matched to a gene: 10. In germline, CDR1 is SGHRS, CDR2 YFSETQ. This CDR3 is built from 15 residues. Clones were read by immunoSEQ multiplex PCR, and TCRdb kept only the in-frame ones, dropping some. Of 80,000 to 130,000 clones in the sample, 80% to 90% were seen once. The sample is drawn from a study of blood T cell repertoires in COVID-19. Overall study context: The cDNA or gDNA used as material had been derived from T cells, B-cell-depleted T cells, or PBMCs.

The sequence was collected from a woman between 45 and 60 years old who had recovered from COVID-19. The sample comprised PBMCs or T cells enriched from blood (not recorded which). The chain is built from TRBV5-1 and TRBJ2-7; the match to TRBD2 covers 7 bases. DNA for the CDR3: TGCGCCAGCAGCTTAGGTAGACTAGCATACGACGAGCAGTACTTC. The encoded protein is CASSLGRLAYDEQYF.